This entry is about one T cell receptor beta chain. Antigen unknown. The source material, RNA transcripts, was used to amplify TCR beta CDR3 regions. First-round RT-PCR with HTBI primers amplified the TCR CDR3 region. TCRdb called the multiplex PCR reads again in MiXCR, with one record for every CDR3 protein. The sample yields under 800,000 distinct CDR3 sequences, about 14% seen once. Subjects aged 18 to 65 presented with newly diagnosed hyperthyroidism of less than 2 months' duration. Fresh peripheral blood, about 9.9 ml, yielded the PBMCs. The sample is drawn from a study of T cells in Graves' hyperthyroidism and ophthalmopathy. Study details: The authors collected peripheral blood at initial diagnosis, before any treatment. Study-level results: Stable hyperthyroidism and ophthalmopathy were separated using 13 V-J signatures.

In germline, CDR1 is SGHRS, CDR2 YFSETQ. The V segment lost 7 bases and the J segment 2 bases; nucleotides outside the gene matches: 8. The CDR3 is made up of 14 amino acids. The rearrangement uses TRBV5-1 and TRBJ2-5, with TRBD1 matching over 7 bases. The sequence was obtained from a woman between 18 and 29 years old with Graves' hyperthyroidism. Sample: blood. The CDR3 region has the DNA TGCGCCAGCGGCCCCGGACAGGTTCAAGAGACCCAGTACTTC. Protein sequence: CASGPGQVQETQYF.